This T cell receptor (beta chain) was recovered during a study of blood T cell repertoires in COVID-19. CDR1 SEHNR and CDR2 FQNEAQ come from the germline V gene (reference sequence). The CDR3 contains 18 residues. Losses at the gene ends were 6 bases for V and 0 bases for J; bases not matched to a gene: 9. TCRdb's table, derived via immunoSEQ multiplex PCR, lists solely in-frame clones and lacks some. The sample shows roughly 250,000 clones, around 83% of them seen only once. This clone was recorded once. V gene TRBV7-9 combines with J gene TRBJ2-1; 12 bases are shared with TRBD2. This clonotype originated in a woman aged 40 to 50 who had recovered from COVID-19. Sequencing input: peripheral blood. In nucleotides, the CDR3 is TGTGCCAGCAGTCGAGGACTAGCGGGGTCCTACTCCTACAATGAGCAGTTCTTC. Translation: CASSRGLAGSYSYNEQFF.